This T cell receptor beta chain was sequenced in a study of blood T cell repertoires in COVID-19. Produced via immunoSEQ multiplex PCR; TCRdb's table is partial and in-frame only. The table lists about 160,000 clones, roughly 84% of them singletons. The sample holds a few counts of this clone. The CDR3 consists of 13 residues. The germline V gene encodes CDR1 MNHNY and CDR2 SVGAGI (reference sequence). Trimming cost V 11 bases and J 6 bases; bases outside gene matches: 6. Sequencing was done on a sample of peripheral blood. This chain connects TRBV6-6 to TRBJ1-6, with TRBD1 matching over 8 bases. The receptor was derived from a woman of 80 years or more with active or convalescent COVID-19. The CDR3 DNA is TGTGCCGGATCCACAGGGGGTAATTCACCCCTCCACTTT. Protein product: CAGSTGGNSPLHF.